This T cell receptor beta chain was sequenced during a study of T cell responses to AZD1222 COVID-19 vaccine (dated by TCRdb to the early 2020s). Regarding the study in general: AZD1222 recipients whose second dose came at about 4 weeks and those whose second dose came at about 12 weeks were combined into one group, since spike-specific TCR depth and breadth did not differ between the two schedules. A total of approximately 240 trial participants underwent TCR sequencing, of whom about 200 had received two doses of AZD1222 and about 25 had received two doses of the MenACWY control vaccine. Trial participants were enrolled by age into 18-55, 56-69 and 70-plus year subgroups, with roughly 150, 30 and 60 TCR-sequenced participants respectively. Overall results and qualifications from the work: The 56-69-year group was small, and its depth increase did not reach significance, likely because of low power. Conclusions about previously exposed vaccinees are limited, since just six AZD1222 recipients were seropositive for SARS-CoV-2 at baseline. Spike-specific TCR breadth and depth rose significantly after two AZD1222 doses compared with day 0 and with MenACWY recipients. Reportedly, almost half of the unique spike-specific TCRs recognized epitopes lying outside the regions that are mutated in the B.1.351 and B.1.1.7 variants. The whole spike protein was spanned by vaccine-associated CD4 TCRs, and dominant responses were seen in regions 160-218 and 743-854. No day 14 peak-response samples were available, so repertoires were characterized only after the peak T cell response. Most participants were white British and females outnumbered males, and the authors suggested that clonal diversity may have been underestimated.

According to the study, the label for this sample's time point signals: baseline before first vaccination. The vaccinee samples were drawn from two UK trials, COV001 and COV002, one of which was a single-blind randomized controlled phase 2/3 trial testing AZD1222 (ChAdOx1 nCoV-19) in healthy adults. For TCRbeta chain sequencing, PBMC samples from trial participants were taken at day 0 and at day 28 after the second dose. The CDR3 regions of human TCRbeta chains were subjected to immunosequencing. The study's own analysis went as follows. TCRs in the repertoires were compared against a reference library of SARS-CoV-2-specific TCRs that had been generated with the MIRA antigen-specificity platform. Breadth was defined as the fraction of unique TCRs that were SARS-CoV-2-associated, and depth was defined as the fraction of total T cells that were SARS-CoV-2-associated. Each spike-specific TCR was assigned to its reactive spike region and to a CD4 or CD8 class using the MIRA data. Log10-transformed breadth and depth values were compared by one-way ANOVA with Sidak's multiple comparisons tests. The table comes from immuneACCESS by way of TCRdb, which keeps in-frame sequences with V and J called. Part of the clones is missing from these tables; in studies checked, under half for an unresolved V gene and the rest for unknown reasons. V, J and clone size are taken as reported in that table, and D and trimming were inferred from the DNA itself. This sample holds about 140,000 clones; 90% were observed only once. Approximately 1.8% of the sample is in the top ten clones.

Concerning this clone: It has no known antigen specificity. It has no much larger one-base neighbor in the sample; base qualities were not kept.

There are 17 amino acids in the CDR3, from cysteine to phenylalanine inclusive. Solely the CDR3 DNA is kept, with 51 bases framed from the first base. V is cut by 2 bases and J by 3 bases, and the space between the germline ends is 20 bases. This TCR was recovered from an adult in good health. This material consisted of peripheral blood, taken on day 0 of AZD1222 vaccination. The rearranged segments are TRBV6-7 and TRBJ2-7; the D match is possibly TRBD1 or TRBD2, with 5 bases aligned in each. TRBV6-7 is marked as an open reading frame, function uncertain. This receptor carries the CDR3 CASSYTTHRDGNYEQYF. The base sequence is TGTGCCAGCAGTTACACAACCCACCGGGACGGAAACTACGAGCAGTACTTC.